Shown below are 3 T cell receptor beta chains from a single sample sequenced in a study of blood T cell repertoires in COVID-19. The method was immunoSEQ multiplex PCR; TCRdb's version includes in-frame clones alone and lacks a portion of them. The table records roughly 410,000 clones, 87% of them present only once. The sample was peripheral blood. These receptors originate from a woman aged 55 to 70 with COVID-19, enrolled during active disease.

V is TRBV27 and J is TRBJ2-3, with 13 bases aligning to TRBD2. Germline V CDR1 and CDR2: MNHEY, SMNVEV (reference sequence). V dropped 6 bases and J dropped 4; count of bases not matched to a gene: 10. This CDR3 spans 17 amino acids. Here the CDR3 reads CASRKLTSGGLADTQYF. The CDR3 nucleotides are TGTGCCAGCAGGAAACTGACTAGCGGGGGGCTGGCAGATACGCAGTATTTT.

V and J are TRBV5-4 and TRBJ2-3, with D perhaps matching TRBD1 (5 bases). The CDR3 runs to 14 residues. Trimming removed 5 bases from V and 4 bases from J, with 14 bases in between. The germline V gene encodes CDR1 SGHNT and CDR2 YYREEE (reference sequence). In DNA, the CDR3 is TGTGCCAGCAGGCCCAGGGAAAAGGCAGATACGCAGTATTTT. Translating it yields CASRPREKADTQYF. Full variable domain (missing parts from reference TRBV5-4 and TRBJ2-3): ETGVTQSPTHLIKTRGQQVTLRCSSQSGHNTVSWYQQALGQGPQFIFQYYREEENGRGNFPPRFSGLQFPNYSSELNVNALELDDSALYLCASRPREKADTQYFGPGTRLTVL.

The chain has TRBV7-2 and TRBJ2-1, with D possibly being TRBD2 (6 bases). This CDR3 has 14 amino acids. V was cut by 5 bases and J by 3 bases, with 11 bases left in between. CDR1 and CDR2 (germline): SGHTA, FQGNSA. The chain's CDR3 is CASSRDLNYNEQFF. In nucleotides, the CDR3 is TGTGCCAGCAGCCGGGACTTAAACTACAATGAGCAGTTCTTC.